A single sample is the source of the 25 T cell receptor beta chains below, sequenced in a study of blood T cell repertoires in COVID-19. Repertoires were generated with immunoSEQ multiplex PCR, while TCRdb's copy carries only in-frame clones and drops some. The table includes some 130,000 clones, about 81% detected once. Sample: peripheral blood. The receptor set was obtained from a woman of 80 years or more with acute or convalescent COVID-19.

The rearrangement joins TRBV7-2 to TRBJ2-5; 9 bases map to TRBD2. The length of the CDR3 is 19 residues. With V trimmed by 4 bases and J by 4 bases, 19 bases remained unmatched. The germline V gene encodes CDR1 SGHTA and CDR2 FQGNSA. The CDR3 sequence: CASSSRARGGLAGRETQYF. For the CDR3, the DNA is TGTGCCAGCAGCTCCAGGGCCCGGGGCGGCCTAGCGGGGAGAGAGACCCAGTACTTC.

This chain links TRBV2 with TRBJ2-1; 7 bases match TRBD2. The CDR3 is 24 residues long. Germline values: CDR1 SNHLY, CDR2 FYNNEI. Unmatched junction bases numbered 33, after V lost 7 bases and J lost 0 bases. The CDR3 region is CASNSMTWGGLSDSGGSSYNEQFF. Here the CDR3 DNA reads TGTGCCAGCAATTCAATGACGTGGGGAGGGTTAAGTGATTCTGGCGGGTCCTCCTACAATGAGCAGTTCTTC.

In its sample, this clone was seen once. At one end, the junction sequence differs from germline, possibly due to a read error. The chain is built from TRBV7-2 and TRBJ1-2; TRBD1 aligns across 7 bases. The CDR3 runs to 15 residues. The germline CDR1 and CDR2 sequences are SGHTA and FQGNSA. The CDR3 coding sequence is TGTGCCAGCAGCCTAGCCCAGACAGGGAACTATGGCTACACCTTC. Residues: CASSLAQTGNYGYTF.

The chain employs TRBV5-8 and TRBJ2-1, with 8 bases lining up with TRBD1. V was pared by 0 bases and J by 1 base, with 3 bases of the junction left unmatched. This CDR3 spans 16 amino acids. Germline V gene data show CDR1 as SGHTS and CDR2 as YDEGEE. In nucleotides, the CDR3 is TGTGCCAGCAGCTTGGACAGGGGGGCGTCCTACAATGAGCAGTTCTTC. Translated, it gives CASSLDRGASYNEQFF.

The V and J genes are TRBV7-9 and TRBJ1-6, with unresolved D. Germline V gene lookup returns CDR1 SEHNR and CDR2 FQNEAQ (reference sequence). V was pared by 3 bases and J by 7 bases, with 13 bases between. The CDR3 spans 15 residues. CDR3 DNA sequence: TGTGCCAGCAGCTTTATAGGAACAGAGAATTCACCCCTCCACTTT. It specifies CASSFIGTENSPLHF.

This clone was detected once. The chain recombines TRBV6-6 with TRBJ2-7; TRBD1 is a possible D gene (6 bases). Trimming removed 6 bases at V and 2 bases at J, with 14 bases between. Germline V gene data show CDR1 as MNHNY and CDR2 as SVGAGI (reference sequence). This CDR3 is 14 amino acids long. The CDR3 DNA reads TGTGCCAGCAGAGAACAGGGTTTTGCCTACGAGCAGTACTTC. This codes for CASREQGFAYEQYF.

The V call is TRBV5-1, the J call TRBJ2-3, with D possibly being TRBD2 (5 bases). V was trimmed by 0 bases and J by 6 bases, leaving 5 bases between them. This CDR3 has 12 amino acids. CDR1 is SGHRS and CDR2 is YFSETQ in the germline V gene. This chain's CDR3 is CASSLGGDTQYF. The CDR3 region has the DNA TGCGCCAGCAGCTTGGGAGGGGATACGCAGTATTTT.

V gene TRBV10-2 combines with J gene TRBJ2-3, with 9 bases that match TRBD2. There are 15 residues in the CDR3. Germline V lookup: CDR1 WSHSY, CDR2 SAAADI. V dropped 2 bases and J dropped 4; count of bases not matched to a gene: 4. CDR3 sequence (DNA): TGCGCCAGCAGTGAGCCAGCGGGAGGTGCAGATACGCAGTATTTT. This codes for CASSEPAGGADTQYF.

J is TRBJ1-4 and V is TRBV27, with a weak D call TRBD1 (5 bases). Trimming stripped 0 bases from V and 4 bases from J, with 9 bases between. Germline V gene lookup returns CDR1 MNHEY and CDR2 SMNVEV (reference sequence). The CDR3 contains 15 residues. This CDR3 reads CASSLSYRSNEKLFF. CDR3 nucleotide sequence: TGTGCCAGCAGTTTATCGTACAGGAGTAATGAAAAACTGTTTTTT.

The table lists this clone with a few counts. J is TRBJ2-7 and V is TRBV12-5, with D possibly matching TRBD1 (5 bases). Germline V lookup: CDR1 LGHNT, CDR2 FRNRAP. The CDR3 loop spans 13 amino acids. The V end lost 6 bases, the J end lost 3 bases, and 12 bases lay between the germline ends. The CDR3 DNA reads as TGTGCTAGTGGCTCGGACATTGGCTACGAGCAGTACTTC. Translating it yields CASGSDIGYEQYF.

Written as DNA, the CDR3 is TGTGCCAGCTCACCAGAGGTGAGGTCGGAGACCCAGTACTTC. It translates to CASSPEVRSETQYF. The V and J genes are TRBV18 and TRBJ2-5; no clear D. The germline V gene encodes CDR1 KGHSH and CDR2 LQKENI. This CDR3 region has 14 residues. Trimming removed 2 bases from V and 5 bases from J, with 12 bases in between. The full variable domain, its missing parts supplied by reference TRBV18 and TRBJ2-5, is NAGVMQNPRHLVRRRGQEARLRCSPMKGHSHVYWYRQLPEEGLKFMVYLQKENIIDESGMPKERFSAEFPKEGPSILRIQQVVRGDSAAYFCASSPEVRSETQYFGPGTRLLVL.

The chain employs TRBV15 and TRBJ2-2; 8 nucleotides line up with TRBD1. After removal of 2 bases from V and 4 bases from J, the junction contained 3 bases not matched to a gene. CDR3 length: 15 amino acids. The germline V gene encodes CDR1 LNHNV and CDR2 YYDKDF (reference sequence). The CDR3 spells CATSRRTGSTGELFF. CDR3 DNA: TGTGCCACCAGCAGACGGACAGGGAGCACCGGGGAGCTGTTTTTT. Full variable domain (missing parts from reference TRBV15 and TRBJ2-2): DAMVIQNPRYQVTQFGKPVTLSCSQTLNHNVMYWYQQKSSQAPKLLFHYYDKDFNNEADTPDNFQSRRPNTSFCFLDIRSPGLGDTAMYLCATSRRTGSTGELFFGEGSRLTVL.

The V call is TRBV2, the J call TRBJ2-1, with 15 nucleotides matching TRBD2. This CDR3 has 16 amino acids. The V gene's germline CDR1 is SNHLY and CDR2 FYNNEI. V shed 6 bases and J 7 bases; nucleotides not matched to a gene: 7. The CDR3 coding sequence is TGTGCCAGCAGGGAGGGACTAGCGGGAGGAATTAATGAGCAGTTCTTC. This sequence encodes CASREGLAGGINEQFF.

The chain employs TRBV19 and TRBJ1-2, with D possibly matching TRBD1 (5 bases). V was trimmed by 5 bases and J by 4 bases, leaving 14 bases between them. The CDR3 runs to 14 residues. Germline CDR1 and CDR2: LNHDA and SQIVND (reference sequence). CDR3 nucleotides: TGTGCCAGTAGTGACCCGTCAGGGTCCTATGGCTACACCTTC. Its translation is CASSDPSGSYGYTF.

The gene calls are TRBV7-2 and TRBJ1-1, with D maybe TRBD1 (5 bases). Germline CDR1 is SGHTA and CDR2 is FQGNSA. With 5 bases removed from V and 5 bases from J, the gap between germline ends came to 12 bases. The CDR3 spans 13 residues. As DNA, the CDR3 is TGTGCCAGCAGCCCAGGGTCATGGACTGAAGCTTTCTTT. This gives the protein CASSPGSWTEAFF.

The gene calls are TRBV7-8 and TRBJ2-3, with D tentatively TRBD2 (6 bases). From germline, CDR1 is SGHVS and CDR2 FQNEAQ. The CDR3 contains 15 residues. V was clipped by 1 base and J by 6 bases, with 14 bases between them. The CDR3 protein is CASSLGGDGRDTQYF. The CDR3 nucleotides read TGTGCCAGCAGCTTAGGGGGGGACGGACGGGATACGCAGTATTTT.

The chain uses TRBV7-2 and TRBJ2-7; 12 positions agree with TRBD2. Trimming at V came to 1 base and at J to 2 bases, leaving 0 bases not matched to a gene. The CDR3 spans 15 residues. CDR1 and CDR2 (germline): SGHTA, FQGNSA. The CDR3 is CASSLGLAGAYEQYF. The DNA for the CDR3 is TGTGCCAGCAGCTTAGGACTAGCGGGAGCCTACGAGCAGTACTTC.

The chain combines TRBV7-5 with TRBJ2-7; the table names TRBD2, a call not compared with the DNA. TRBV7-5 is marked as a pseudogene. This CDR3 contains 13 residues. DNA of the CDR3: TGTGTCAGAAGCCCGAAACGGGGCTACGAGCAGTACTTC. Protein sequence: CVRSPKRGYEQYF.

The chain employs TRBV5-4 and TRBJ1-3; TRBD1 matches 8 bases. The length of the CDR3 is 15 residues. In germline, CDR1 is SGHNT, CDR2 YYREEE (reference sequence). V lost 0 bases and J lost 3; bases outside the gene matches: 2. CDR3 loop: CASSLGTGYGNTIYF. For the CDR3, the DNA is TGTGCCAGCAGCTTGGGGACAGGGTATGGAAACACCATATATTTT.

V gene TRBV19 combines with J gene TRBJ1-5, with D uncertain. The CDR3 runs to 18 residues. Germline V lookup: CDR1 LNHDA, CDR2 SQIVND (reference sequence). V was clipped by 3 bases and J by 2 bases, with 20 bases between them. The CDR3 bases are TGTGCCAGTAGTATGAGTTCCGCCCGACGGGGAGGCAATCAGCCCCAGCATTTT. This translates into CASSMSSARRGGNQPQHF.

The chain has TRBV6-1 and TRBJ2-6; TRBD1 might be the D (5 bases). V was trimmed by 4 bases and J by 0 bases, leaving 10 bases between them. The germline gives CDR1 MNHNS, CDR2 SASEGT. The CDR3 extends over 16 amino acids. CDR3 DNA sequence: TGTGCCAGCAGTGGCGGACAACTCTCTGGGGCCAACGTCCTGACTTTC. Protein: CASSGGQLSGANVLTF.

The chain is built from TRBV6-5 and TRBJ1-4, with TRBD1 identical over 8 bases. J was trimmed by 4 bases and V by 5 bases; bases with no gene match: 6. Germline V gives CDR1 MNHEY, CDR2 SVGAGI. The CDR3 has 15 residues. The CDR3 nucleotides are TGTGCCAGCAGTAACGGACAGGGAGATAATGAAAAACTGTTTTTT. Residues: CASSNGQGDNEKLFF.

The chain joins TRBV4-3 to TRBJ1-3; weak D call: TRBD1 (6 bases). The germline V gene encodes CDR1 LGHNA and CDR2 YSLEER. The CDR3 sequence is 19 residues long. Trimming cost V 6 bases and J 1 base, with 25 bases left between them. The CDR3 region is CASSRHGGRGKVSGNTIYF. Here the CDR3 DNA reads TGCGCCAGCAGTAGACACGGCGGCAGGGGTAAAGTGTCTGGAAACACCATATATTTT.

The rearrangement joins TRBV27 to TRBJ1-1, with D perhaps TRBD1 (5 bases). Trimming took off 7 bases at V and 3 bases at J, with 21 bases between the two ends. CDR3 length equals 16 residues. The germline CDR1 and CDR2 sequences are MNHEY and SMNVEV (reference sequence). CDR3 sequence: CASTPAPTGFDTEAFF. The CDR3 DNA sequence: TGTGCCAGCACCCCCGCCCCAACAGGATTTGACACTGAAGCTTTCTTT.

Only a few counts were recorded for this clone. In DNA form, the CDR3 reads TGTGCCAGCAGTTTCACAACTAATGAAAAACTGTTTTTT. Encoded protein: CASSFTTNEKLFF. The chain recombines TRBV6-5 with TRBJ1-4; no clear D gene. The CDR3 has 13 amino acids. Germline values: CDR1 MNHEY, CDR2 SVGAGI. Between the trimmed V and J ends, which lost 4 bases and 0 bases, there was a span of 3 bases.